Detailed here is one T cell receptor (beta chain). The antigen remains undetermined. It was cDNA, reverse transcribed from extracted RNA, that served as the sequencing template. Here immunoSEQ multiplex PCR was the method, and the copy in TCRdb shows in-frame clones only, minus some. The data show about 120,000 clones, about 50% seen once. The CDR3 is 15 residues long. The germline V gene has CDR1 MDHEN and CDR2 SYDVKM. V shed 6 bases and J 4 bases; nucleotides not matched to a gene: 7. The data originate from a study of CD8+ T cells in alopecia areata. Notes on the study in general: Shared TCR sequences were less clear between patients than in mice, possibly partly from HLA diversity. Compared with normal scalp, lesional scalp had higher clonality and more expanded CD8+ clones.

Sampling of alopecia areata patients yielded lesional scalp punch biopsies as well as peripheral blood. Separation by sorting yielded CD4+ and CD8+ T cells from PBMCs. The chain is built from TRBV28 and TRBJ2-1; 9 positions match TRBD2. The receptor was isolated from a human donor with alopecia areata. Material: NKG2D-low CD8+ T cells sorted from blood. The CDR3 here is CASSRGLADYNEQFF. The CDR3 nucleotides read TGTGCCAGCAGCCGGGGACTAGCTGATTACAATGAGCAGTTCTTC.